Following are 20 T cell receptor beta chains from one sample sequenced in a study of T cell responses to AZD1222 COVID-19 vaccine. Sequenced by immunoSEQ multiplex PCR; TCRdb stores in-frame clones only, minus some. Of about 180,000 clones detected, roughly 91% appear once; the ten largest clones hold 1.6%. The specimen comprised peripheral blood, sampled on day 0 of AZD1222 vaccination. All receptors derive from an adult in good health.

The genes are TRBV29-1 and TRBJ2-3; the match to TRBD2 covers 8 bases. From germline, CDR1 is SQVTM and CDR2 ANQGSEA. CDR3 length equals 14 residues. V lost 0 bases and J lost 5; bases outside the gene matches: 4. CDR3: CSVEDGLAIDTQYF. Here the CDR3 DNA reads TGCAGCGTTGAAGATGGACTAGCAATAGATACGCAGTATTTT.

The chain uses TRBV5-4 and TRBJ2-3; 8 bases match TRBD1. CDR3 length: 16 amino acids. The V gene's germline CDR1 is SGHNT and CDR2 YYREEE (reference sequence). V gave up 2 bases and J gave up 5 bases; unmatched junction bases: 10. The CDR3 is CASSFRTGLAVDTQYF. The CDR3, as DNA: TGTGCCAGCAGCTTTAGGACAGGGCTAGCAGTAGATACGCAGTATTTT. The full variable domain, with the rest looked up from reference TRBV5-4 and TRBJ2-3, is ETGVTQSPTHLIKTRGQQVTLRCSSQSGHNTVSWYQQALGQGPQFIFQYYREEENGRGNFPPRFSGLQFPNYSSELNVNALELDDSALYLCASSFRTGLAVDTQYFGPGTRLTVL.

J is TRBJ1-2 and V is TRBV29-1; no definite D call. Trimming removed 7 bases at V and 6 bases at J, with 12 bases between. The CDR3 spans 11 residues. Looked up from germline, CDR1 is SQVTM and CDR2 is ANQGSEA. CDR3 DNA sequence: TGCAGCGAGCAGAGTGTGGATGGCTACACCTTC. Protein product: CSEQSVDGYTF. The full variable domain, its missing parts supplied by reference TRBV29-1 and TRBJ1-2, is SAVISQKPSRDICQRGTSLTIQCQVDSQVTMMFWYRQQPGQSLTLIATANQGSEATYESGFVIDKFPISRPNLTFSTLTVSNMSPEDSSIYLCSEQSVDGYTFGSGTRLTVV.

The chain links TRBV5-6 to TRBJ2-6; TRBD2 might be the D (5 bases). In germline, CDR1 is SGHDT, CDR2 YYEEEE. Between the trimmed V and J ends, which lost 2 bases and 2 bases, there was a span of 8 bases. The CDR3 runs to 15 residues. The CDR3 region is CASSFPGTGANVLTF. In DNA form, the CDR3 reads TGTGCCAGCAGCTTCCCGGGGACTGGGGCCAACGTCCTGACTTTC. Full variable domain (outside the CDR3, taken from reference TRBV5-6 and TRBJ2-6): DAGVTQSPTHLIKTRGQQVTLRCSPKSGHDTVSWYQQALGQGPQFIFQYYEEEERQRGNFPDRFSGHQFPNYSSELNVNALLLGDSALYLCASSFPGTGANVLTFGAGSRLTVL.

CDR3 coding DNA: TGTGCCAGCAGCGTAAGCGCGGGAGCCGAGAAGCAGTTCTTC. It encodes CASSVSAGAEKQFF. The V call is TRBV9, the J call TRBJ2-1; 7 bases fit TRBD2. Germline CDR1 is SGDLS and CDR2 is YYNGEE. This CDR3 is 14 amino acids long. Trimming removed 1 base from V and 11 bases from J; junction bases left unmatched: 9. Based on the CDR3 plus reference TRBV9 and TRBJ2-1, the full variable domain is DSGVTQTPKHLITATGQRVTLRCSPRSGDLSVYWYQQSLDQGLQFLIQYYNGEERAKGNILERFSAQQFPDLHSELNLSSLELGDSALYFCASSVSAGAEKQFFGPGTRLTVL.

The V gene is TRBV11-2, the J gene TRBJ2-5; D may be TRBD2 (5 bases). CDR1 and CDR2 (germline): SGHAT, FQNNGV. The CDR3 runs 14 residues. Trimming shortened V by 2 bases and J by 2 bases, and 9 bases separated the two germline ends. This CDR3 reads CASSLLTTQETQYF. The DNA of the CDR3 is TGTGCCAGCAGCTTATTGACTACACAAGAGACCCAGTACTTC.

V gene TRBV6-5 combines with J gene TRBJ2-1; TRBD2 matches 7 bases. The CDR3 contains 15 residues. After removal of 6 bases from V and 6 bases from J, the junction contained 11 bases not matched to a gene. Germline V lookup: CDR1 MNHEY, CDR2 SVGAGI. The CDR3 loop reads CASSSGGPLSNEQFF. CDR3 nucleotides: TGTGCCAGCAGCTCGGGGGGTCCCCTATCCAATGAGCAGTTCTTC.

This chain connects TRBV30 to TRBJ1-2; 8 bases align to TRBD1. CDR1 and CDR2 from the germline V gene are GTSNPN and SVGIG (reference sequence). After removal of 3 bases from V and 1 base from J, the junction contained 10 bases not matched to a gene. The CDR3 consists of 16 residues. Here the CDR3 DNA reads TGTGCCTGGAGGTTGGGCTTGACAGGGGTTAACTATGGCTACACCTTC. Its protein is CAWRLGLTGVNYGYTF.

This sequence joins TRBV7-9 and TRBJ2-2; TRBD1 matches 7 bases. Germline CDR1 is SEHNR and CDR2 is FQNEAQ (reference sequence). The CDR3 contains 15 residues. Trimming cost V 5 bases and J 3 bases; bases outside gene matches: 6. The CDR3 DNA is TGTGCCAGCAGCACCCGGGACAGTTACACCGGGGAGCTGTTTTTT. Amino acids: CASSTRDSYTGELFF. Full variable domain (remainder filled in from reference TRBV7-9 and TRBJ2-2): DTGVSQNPRHKITKRGQNVTFRCDPISEHNRLYWYRQTLGQGPEFLTYFQNEAQLEKSRLLSDRFSAERPKGSFSTLEIQRTEQGDSAMYLCASSTRDSYTGELFFGEGSRLTVL.

In DNA form, the CDR3 reads TGTGCCAGTAGTGCTGATGGGACAGGGGTTCGCGGCTACACCTTC. This sequence encodes CASSADGTGVRGYTF. The V gene is TRBV19, the J gene TRBJ1-2, with 10 positions matching TRBD1. CDR1 is LNHDA, CDR2 SQIVND, per germline (reference sequence). The V and J ends lost 5 bases and 8 bases, in that order; junction bases with no gene match: 11. CDR3 length: 15 amino acids.

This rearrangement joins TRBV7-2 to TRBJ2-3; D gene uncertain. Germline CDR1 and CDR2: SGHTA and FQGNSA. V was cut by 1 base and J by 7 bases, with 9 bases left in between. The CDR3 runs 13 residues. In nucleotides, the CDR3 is TGTGCCAGCAGCTTAGGTTGGCGAAATACGCAGTATTTT. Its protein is CASSLGWRNTQYF.

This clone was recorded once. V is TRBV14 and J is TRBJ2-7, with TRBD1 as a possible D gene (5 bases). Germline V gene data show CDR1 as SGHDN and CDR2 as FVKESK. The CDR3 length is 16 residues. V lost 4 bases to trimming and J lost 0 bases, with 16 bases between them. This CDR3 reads CASSPVGGTGSYEQYV. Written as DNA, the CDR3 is TGTGCCAGCAGCCCGGTGGGCGGCACAGGCTCCTACGAGCAGTACGTC.

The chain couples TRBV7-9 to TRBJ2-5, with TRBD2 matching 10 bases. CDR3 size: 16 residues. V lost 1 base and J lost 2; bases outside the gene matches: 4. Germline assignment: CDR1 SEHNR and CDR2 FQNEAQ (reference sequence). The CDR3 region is CASSLGLLAGQETQYF. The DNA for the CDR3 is TGTGCCAGCAGCTTAGGTCTACTAGCGGGGCAAGAGACCCAGTACTTC.

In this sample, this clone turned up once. The CDR3 region is CATSATGNTEAFF. The CDR3 DNA reads as TGTGCCACCAGTGCTACAGGGAACACTGAAGCTTTCTTT. The genes are TRBV24-1 and TRBJ1-1; D perhaps matches TRBD1 (5 bases). CDR1 is KGHDR and CDR2 is SFDVKD in the germline V gene. V dropped 5 bases and J dropped 1 base, with 7 bases sitting between them. The CDR3 is 13 residues long.

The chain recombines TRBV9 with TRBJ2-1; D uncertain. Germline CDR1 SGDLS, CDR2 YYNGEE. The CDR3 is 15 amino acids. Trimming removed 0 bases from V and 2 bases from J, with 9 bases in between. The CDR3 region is CASSVVGEAYNEQFF. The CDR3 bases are TGTGCCAGCAGCGTAGTCGGAGAGGCCTACAATGAGCAGTTCTTC. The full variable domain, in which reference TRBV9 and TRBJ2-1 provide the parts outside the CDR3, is DSGVTQTPKHLITATGQRVTLRCSPRSGDLSVYWYQQSLDQGLQFLIQYYNGEERAKGNILERFSAQQFPDLHSELNLSSLELGDSALYFCASSVVGEAYNEQFFGPGTRLTVL.

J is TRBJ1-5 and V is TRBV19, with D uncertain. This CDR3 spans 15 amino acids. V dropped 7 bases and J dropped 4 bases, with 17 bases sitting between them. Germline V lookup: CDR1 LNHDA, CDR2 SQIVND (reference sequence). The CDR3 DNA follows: TGTGCCAGTACCATCCTTAGACACACGAATCAGCCCCAGCATTTT. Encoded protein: CASTILRHTNQPQHF.

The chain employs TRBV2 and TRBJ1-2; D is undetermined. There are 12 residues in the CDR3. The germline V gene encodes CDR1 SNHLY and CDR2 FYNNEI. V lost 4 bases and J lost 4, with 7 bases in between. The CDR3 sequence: CASSVEAYGYTF. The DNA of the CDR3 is TGTGCCAGCAGTGTTGAAGCCTATGGCTACACCTTC.

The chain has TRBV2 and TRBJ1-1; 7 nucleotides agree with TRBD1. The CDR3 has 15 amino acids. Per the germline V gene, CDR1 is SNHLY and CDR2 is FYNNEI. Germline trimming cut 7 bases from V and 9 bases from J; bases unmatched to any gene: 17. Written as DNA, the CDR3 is TGTGCCAGCACCCTAAACAAGATACCGACAGGGAAAGCTTTCTTT. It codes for CASTLNKIPTGKAFF.

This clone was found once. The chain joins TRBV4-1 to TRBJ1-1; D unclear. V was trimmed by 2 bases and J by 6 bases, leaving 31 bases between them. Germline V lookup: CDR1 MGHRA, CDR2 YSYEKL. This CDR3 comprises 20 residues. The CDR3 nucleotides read TGCGCCAGCAGCCAAAGGAAGAGGTTGGAGTGTCTCCGAGGTAAGGCTGAAGCTTTCTTT. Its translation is CASSQRKRLECLRGKAEAFF.

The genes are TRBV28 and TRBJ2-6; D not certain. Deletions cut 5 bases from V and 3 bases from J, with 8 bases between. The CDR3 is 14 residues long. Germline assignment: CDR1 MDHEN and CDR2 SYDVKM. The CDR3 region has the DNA TGTGCCAGCAGTGCCTCCCGTGGGGCCAACGTCCTGACTTTC. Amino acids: CASSASRGANVLTF.